Below, 11 T cell receptor beta chains from the same sample are listed, as sequenced in a study of T-cell memory formation after mild COVID-19. Using its own MiXCR run on the 5' RACE reads, TCRdb lists one record per CDR3 protein. The table includes roughly 220,000 distinct CDR3 sequences, just over 9.5% detected once. Sequencing was carried out using PBMCs or a T cell subset sorted from them (not recorded which). The receptors shown here come from a man aged 18 to 29 who had mild COVID-19 (a few samples of this study predate the infection). Cell type and time point are not known.

V usage is TRBV7-9 and J usage is TRBJ1-1; perhaps TRBD1 as D (6 bases). In germline, CDR1 is SEHNR, CDR2 FQNEAQ (reference sequence). There are 16 residues in the CDR3. V lost 2 bases, J lost 0 bases, and 13 bases lay in between. CDR3 coding DNA: TGTGCCAGCAGCTTATTAGGGGGATACATGAACACTGAAGCTTTCTTT. Translating it yields CASSLLGGYMNTEAFF.

With respect to this clonotype: A read error may be the cause here, since a much bigger clone is one base away. J is TRBJ2-3 and V is TRBV20-1; weak D call: TRBD2 (6 bases). This CDR3 is 14 amino acids long. Germline lookup yields CDR1 DFQATT and CDR2 SNEGSKA (reference sequence). V shed 3 bases and J shed 0 bases, with 10 bases lying between them. CDR3 in DNA: TGCAGTGCTAGCGCGGGAACTAGCACAGATACGCAGTATTTT. Amino acids: CSASAGTSTDTQYF.

This clonotype occurred a few times. The chain employs TRBV6-5 and TRBJ2-1, with 10 bases aligning to TRBD2. V dropped 2 bases and J dropped 4; count of bases not matched to a gene: 2. From germline, CDR1 is MNHEY and CDR2 SVGAGI. This CDR3 has 15 residues. This CDR3 is CASSYTSGIYNEQFF. CDR3 bases: TGTGCCAGCAGTTACACTAGCGGGATATACAATGAGCAGTTCTTC.

This clonotype was detected many times. The chain has TRBV6-2 or TRBV6-3 and TRBJ2-5; D is undetermined. Deletions cut 8 bases from V and 5 bases from J, with 12 bases between. This CDR3 contains 12 residues. Per germline, CDR1 MNHEY and CDR2 SVGEGT. The CDR3 region is CASAASEETQYF. In DNA form, the CDR3 reads TGTGCCAGCGCCGCATCGGAGGAGACCCAGTACTTC.

This clonotype appeared a few times. This sequence joins TRBV12-3 or TRBV12-4 and TRBJ2-5; 11 bases fit TRBD2. Unmatched junction bases numbered 16, after V lost 5 bases and J lost 2 bases. The CDR3 runs 19 residues. CDR3 loop: CASSRPTDLAGGSQETQYF. CDR3 in DNA: TGTGCCAGCAGTCGACCAACCGATCTAGCGGGGGGTAGTCAAGAGACCCAGTACTTC.

This clonotype was seen once. At one end, the junction sequence differs from germline, possibly due to a read error. The chain employs TRBV6-5 and TRBJ1-4; 7 positions match TRBD1. The length of the CDR3 is 14 residues. Germline CDR1 reads MNHEY; CDR2 reads SVGAGI. This CDR3 is CASRRDSLNEKLYF. Here the CDR3 DNA reads TGTGCCAGCAGACGGGACAGTCTGAATGAAAAACTGTATTTT.

The chain employs TRBV2 and TRBJ1-4; a weak D match, TRBD1 (5 bases). Trimming removed 2 bases at V and 5 bases at J, with 12 bases between. Germline V lookup: CDR1 SNHLY, CDR2 FYNNEI. The CDR3 is 15 amino acids. CDR3 sequence reads: CASSERGLGNEKLFF. In DNA, the CDR3 is TGTGCCAGCAGTGAAAGGGGACTTGGGAATGAAAAACTGTTTTTT. Combining the CDR3 with reference TRBV2 and TRBJ1-4 gives the whole variable domain EPEVTQTPSHQVTQMGQEVILRCVPISNHLYFYWYRQILGQKVEFLVSFYNNEISEKSEIFDDQFSVERPDGSNFTLKIRSTKLEDSAMYFCASSERGLGNEKLFFGSGTQLSVL.

The rearrangement uses TRBV4-3 and TRBJ2-3; D unclear. Germline V gene data show CDR1 as LGHNA and CDR2 as YSLEER. This CDR3 is built from 14 residues. V lost 5 bases, J lost 2 bases, and 11 bases lay in between. CDR3 nucleotide sequence: TGCGCCAGCAGCACCAGGCTCTTCACAGATACGCAGTATTTT. It codes for CASSTRLFTDTQYF.

This rearrangement joins TRBV7-7 to TRBJ2-1; the D gene is possibly TRBD1 (7 bases). Trimming removed 3 bases from V and 10 bases from J, with 16 bases in between. This CDR3 contains 14 residues. The germline gives CDR1 SSHAT, CDR2 FNYEAQ (reference sequence). For the CDR3, the DNA is TGTGCCAGCAGCTTGGCAGGGGGGACAACGGAGCAGTTCTTC. This gives the protein CASSLAGGTTEQFF.

This clonotype was found many times. The chain employs TRBV4-2 and TRBJ2-7; no clear D gene. Germline values: CDR1 LGHNA, CDR2 YNFKEQ. The CDR3 extends over 12 amino acids. V was shortened by 3 bases and J by 7 bases, with 10 bases between the two germline ends. For the CDR3, the DNA is TGTGCCAGCAGCCATTCCCCACTAGAGCAGTACTTC. It translates to CASSHSPLEQYF.

The chain uses TRBV11-1 and TRBJ2-3; D gene ambiguous. Trimming took off 5 bases at V and 2 bases at J, with 11 bases between the two ends. The CDR3 consists of 14 residues. Germline CDR1 SGHAT, CDR2 FQDESV (reference sequence). The CDR3 region is CASSQNTVTDTQYF. CDR3 DNA sequence: TGTGCCAGCAGCCAGAACACCGTCACAGATACGCAGTATTTT.